The rows below give T cell receptor beta chains drawn from one sample of a study of T cells in localized non-small cell lung cancer. Here immunoSEQ multiplex PCR was the method, and the copy in TCRdb shows in-frame clones only, minus some. The table has around 100,000 clones, about nine tenths seen once. The sample in question was peripheral blood, obtained before any cancer treatment. The receptor set was obtained from a man aged 35 to 69 with stage I squamous cell lung carcinoma. Each CDR3 is given with its conserved first and last residue. A D gene is named only where the DNA matches it firmly. Only some rows state a clone size, as once, few, many or a class for expanded clones.

v_gene	abundance	d_gene	j_gene	CDR3aa	CDR3nt
TRBV5-8	NA	NA	TRBJ2-1	CASSLAGFGYNEQFF	TGTGCCAGCAGCTTGGCGGGGTTCGGGTACAATGAGCAGTTCTTC
TRBV1	once	NA	TRBJ2-5	CTSSHEGPPQETQYF	TGCACCAGCAGCCACGAGGGACCACCCCAAGAGACCCAGTACTTC
TRBV27	NA	NA	TRBJ1-3	CASSRSGSFRSGNTIYF	TGTGCCAGCAGCCGATCCGGGTCCTTCAGGTCTGGAAACACCATATATTTT
TRBV21-1	NA	NA	TRBJ1-6	CASSRYGQGLGNNSPLHF	TGTGCCAGCAGCCGTTATGGACAGGGTTTAGGGAATAATTCACCCCTCCACTTT
TRBV5-1	NA	NA	TRBJ2-5	CASSWTPGETQYF	TGCGCCAGCAGCTGGACCCCCGGAGAGACCCAGTACTTC
TRBV29-1	NA	NA	TRBJ2-4	CSAQGNIQYF	TGCAGCGCCCAGGGGAACATTCAGTACTTC
TRBV2	once	NA	TRBJ2-5	CASSEATSKGVTQYF	TGTGCCAGCAGTGAAGCAACTAGCAAGGGCGTGACCCAGTACTTC
TRBV7-9	NA	NA	TRBJ1-4	CASSLIPNEKLFF	TGTGCCAGCAGCTTAATCCCTAATGAAAAACTGTTTTTT
TRBV19	NA	NA	TRBJ2-2	CASRPGQGDTGELFF	TGTGCCAGTAGGCCGGGGCAGGGAGATACCGGGGAGCTGTTTTTT
TRBV6-5	once	NA	TRBJ2-7	CASRSSTGSYEQYF	TGTGCCAGCAGATCTTCAACAGGGTCATACGAGCAGTACTTC
TRBV9	NA	TRBD2	TRBJ2-1	CASSVGGLAGNNEQFF	TGTGCCAGCAGCGTAGGGGGACTAGCGGGGAACAATGAGCAGTTCTTC
TRBV7-2	NA	NA	TRBJ1-1	CASSYDGNTEAFF	TGTGCCAGCAGCTACGACGGGAACACTGAAGCTTTCTTT
TRBV19	few	NA	TRBJ2-1	CASSKSLGRVGFF	TGTGCCAGTAGTAAGTCGTTGGGCAGGGTTGGGTTCTTC
TRBV5-4	NA	NA	TRBJ2-1	CASSLRGPYNEQFF	TGTGCCAGCAGCTTGCGGGGGCCCTACAATGAGCAGTTCTTC
TRBV5-1	NA	NA	TRBJ1-1	CASSLGVENTEAFF	TGCGCCAGCAGCTTGGGGGTCGAGAACACTGAAGCTTTCTTT
TRBV5-4	NA	NA	TRBJ2-1	CASSFDYAGSEQFF	TGTGCCAGCAGCTTCGACTACGCGGGTAGTGAGCAGTTCTTC
TRBV6-5	NA	TRBD1	TRBJ2-2	CASRPGQGYTGELFF	TGTGCCAGCAGGCCTGGACAGGGGTACACCGGGGAGCTGTTTTTT
TRBV5-4	NA	NA	TRBJ1-1	CASSLGGHMNTEAFF	TGTGCCAGCAGCTTGGGTGGGCACATGAACACTGAAGCTTTCTTT
TRBV4-2	medium-sized	NA	TRBJ1-2	CASSQDSYGYTF	TGTGCCAGCAGCCAAGACAGCTATGGCTACACCTTC
TRBV4-3	NA	NA	TRBJ1-5	CASSQKLTTNQPQHF	TGCGCCAGCAGCCAAAAACTGACAACAAATCAGCCCCAGCATTTT
TRBV25-1	NA	TRBD1	TRBJ2-7	CASSEWGGDRGAEGGGYF	TGTGCCAGCAGTGAATGGGGAGGAGACAGGGGCGCCGAAGGGGGTGGATACTTC
TRBV6-5	once	NA	TRBJ2-2	CASSPLMNTGELFF	TGTGCCAGCAGTCCCCTAATGAACACCGGGGAGCTGTTTTTT
TRBV28	NA	NA	TRBJ2-7	CASSSFSTPTYEQYF	TGTGCCAGCAGTTCATTCTCGACACCAACCTACGAGCAGTACTTC
TRBV5-1	once	NA	TRBJ2-7	CASSLAGPQDEQYF	TGCGCCAGCAGCTTGGCGGGACCCCAGGACGAGCAGTACTTC
TRBV4-3	NA	TRBD2	TRBJ2-5	CASSQIGLAGGQETQYF	TGCGCCAGCAGCCAAATCGGACTAGCGGGGGGCCAAGAGACCCAGTACTTC
TRBV6-5	NA	NA	TRBJ1-1	CASSTPSRGSTEAFF	TGTGCCAGCAGTACTCCCTCCCGGGGTAGCACTGAAGCTTTCTTT
TRBV5-1	NA	NA	TRBJ1-3	CASSGEPGSSGNTIYF	TGCGCCAGCAGCGGGGAACCAGGGAGCTCTGGAAACACCATATATTTT
TRBV6-1	NA	TRBD1	TRBJ1-2	CASSLRQGNGYTF	TGTGCCAGCAGTCTTAGACAGGGAAATGGCTACACCTTC
TRBV7-9	NA	NA	TRBJ1-2	CASSPYRGDYGYTF	TGTGCCAGCAGCCCCTATCGGGGTGACTATGGCTACACCTTC
TRBV18	NA	NA	TRBJ1-3	CASSLDSGNTIYF	TGTGCCAGCTCCCTTGACTCTGGAAACACCATATATTTT
TRBV4-3	few	NA	TRBJ1-5	CASSQSLSRPQHF	TGCGCCAGCAGCCAATCCCTGAGCAGGCCCCAGCATTTT
TRBV5-1	NA	NA	TRBJ1-2	CASSTHPTANYGYTF	TGCGCCAGCAGCACCCATCCCACAGCTAACTATGGCTACACCTTC
TRBV5-4	once	TRBD2	TRBJ2-5	CASSLAESGGTQYF	TGTGCCAGCAGCTTGGCCGAGAGCGGGGGAACCCAGTACTTC
TRBV13	NA	NA	TRBJ1-6	CASSLGRLVVNSPLHF	TGTGCCAGCAGCTTAGGCAGGCTAGTGGTTAATTCACCCCTCCACTTT
TRBV2	once	NA	TRBJ1-2	CASSETLNYGYTF	TGTGCCAGCAGTGAAACGTTGAACTATGGCTACACCTTC
TRBV4-2	once	TRBD2	TRBJ2-5	CASSQDWRGGRGFETQYF	TGTGCCAGCAGCCAAGATTGGCGGGGCGGGCGGGGGTTCGAGACCCAGTACTTC
TRBV5-1	NA	NA	TRBJ2-7	CASSSGSTEAEQYF	TGCGCCAGCAGCTCAGGATCGACAGAGGCCGAGCAGTACTTC
TRBV30	NA	NA	TRBJ1-2	CAWSQLGLRGYTF	TGTGCCTGGAGCCAATTAGGGCTCCGAGGCTACACCTTC
TRBV19	NA	TRBD1	TRBJ2-7	CATKTGTNYGEQYF	TGTGCCACCAAGACAGGGACGAACTACGGCGAGCAGTACTTC
TRBV29-1	NA	NA	TRBJ2-1	CSARQDSYNEQFF	TGCAGCGCGAGACAGGACTCCTACAATGAGCAGTTCTTC
TRBV6-4	NA	NA	TRBJ2-5	CASSPEFGSDFQETQYF	TGTGCCAGCAGCCCGGAGTTCGGTAGCGACTTCCAAGAGACCCAGTACTTC
TRBV19	few	TRBD1	TRBJ1-6	CASSVSRDRGHPLHF	TGTGCCAGTAGTGTAAGCCGGGACAGGGGGCATCCCCTCCACTTT
TRBV30	NA	NA	TRBJ1-5	CAWMFDCGGVQPQHF	TGTGCCTGGATGTTTGATTGCGGCGGGGTTCAGCCCCAGCATTTT
TRBV13	NA	TRBD1	TRBJ2-3	CASSRDRRTDTQYF	TGTGCCAGCAGCCGGGACAGGCGCACAGATACGCAGTATTTT